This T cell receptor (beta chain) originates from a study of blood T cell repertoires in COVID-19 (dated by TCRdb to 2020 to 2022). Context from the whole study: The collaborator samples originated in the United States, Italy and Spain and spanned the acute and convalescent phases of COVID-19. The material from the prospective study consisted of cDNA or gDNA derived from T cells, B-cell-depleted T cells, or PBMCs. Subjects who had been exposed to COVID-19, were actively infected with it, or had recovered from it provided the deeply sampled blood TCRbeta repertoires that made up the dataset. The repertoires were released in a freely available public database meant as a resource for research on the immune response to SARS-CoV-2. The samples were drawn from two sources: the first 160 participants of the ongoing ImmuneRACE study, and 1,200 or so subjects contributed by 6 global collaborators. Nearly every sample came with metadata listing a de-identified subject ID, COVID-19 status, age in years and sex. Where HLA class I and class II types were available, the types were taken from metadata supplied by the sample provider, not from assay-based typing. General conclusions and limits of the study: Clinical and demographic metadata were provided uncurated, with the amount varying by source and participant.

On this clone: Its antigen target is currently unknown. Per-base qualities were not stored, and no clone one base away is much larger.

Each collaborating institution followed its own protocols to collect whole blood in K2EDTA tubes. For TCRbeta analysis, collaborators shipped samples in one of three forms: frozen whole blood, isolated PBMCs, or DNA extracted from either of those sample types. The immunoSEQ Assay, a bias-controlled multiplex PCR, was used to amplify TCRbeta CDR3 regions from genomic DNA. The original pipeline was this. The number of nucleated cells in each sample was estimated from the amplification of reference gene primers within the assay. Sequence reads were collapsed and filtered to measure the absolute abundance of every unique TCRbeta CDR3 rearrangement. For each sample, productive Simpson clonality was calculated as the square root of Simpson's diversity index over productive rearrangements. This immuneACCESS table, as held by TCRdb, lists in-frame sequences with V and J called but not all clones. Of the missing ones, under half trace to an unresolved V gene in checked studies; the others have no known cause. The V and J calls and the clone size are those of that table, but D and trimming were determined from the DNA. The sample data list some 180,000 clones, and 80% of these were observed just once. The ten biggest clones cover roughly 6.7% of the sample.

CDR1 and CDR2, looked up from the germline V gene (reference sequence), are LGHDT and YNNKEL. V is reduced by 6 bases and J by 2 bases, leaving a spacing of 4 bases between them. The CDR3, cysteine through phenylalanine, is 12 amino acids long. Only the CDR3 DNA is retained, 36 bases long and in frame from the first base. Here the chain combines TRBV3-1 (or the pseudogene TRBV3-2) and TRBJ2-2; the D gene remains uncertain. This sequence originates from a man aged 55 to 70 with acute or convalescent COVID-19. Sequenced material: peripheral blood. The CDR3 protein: CASRLNTGELFF. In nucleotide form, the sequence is TGTGCCAGCAGGCTAAACACCGGGGAGCTGTTTTTT.